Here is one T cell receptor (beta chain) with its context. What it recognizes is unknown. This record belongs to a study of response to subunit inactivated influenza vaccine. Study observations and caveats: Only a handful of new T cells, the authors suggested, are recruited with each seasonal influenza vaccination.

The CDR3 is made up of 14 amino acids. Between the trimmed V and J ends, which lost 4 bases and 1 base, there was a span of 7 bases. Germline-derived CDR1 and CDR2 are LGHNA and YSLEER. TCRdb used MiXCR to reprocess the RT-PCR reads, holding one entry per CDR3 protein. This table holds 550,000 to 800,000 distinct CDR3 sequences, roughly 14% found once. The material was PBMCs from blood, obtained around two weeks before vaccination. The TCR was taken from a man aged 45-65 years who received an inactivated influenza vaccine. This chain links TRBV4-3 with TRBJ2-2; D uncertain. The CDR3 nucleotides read TGCGCCAGCAGCCCCTTCAAGAACACCGGGGAGCTGTTTTTT. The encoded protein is CASSPFKNTGELFF.